This paragraph reports one T cell receptor (beta chain). The data stem from a study of molecular identifiers for immune sequencing clone quantification. Each CDR3 protein gets one entry after TCRdb re-called the PCR reads with MiXCR. This table holds about 320,000 distinct CDR3 sequences, 24% found once. The clonotype comes from a human donor in good health. Some libraries in this study had Jurkat cell RNA spiked in. Input material: naive CD8+ T cells from blood, with Jurkat cell RNA spiked in. Subset: FACS-sorted CD8+CD4-CCR7+CD45RA+ naive T cells.

This CDR3 reads CASSLGLGGGAGNEQFF. The CDR3 coding sequence is TGTGCCAGCAGCTTAGGACTCGGCGGGGGGGCAGGCAATGAGCAGTTCTTC. The V gene is TRBV7-9, the J gene TRBJ2-1, with 9 bases fitting TRBD2. This CDR3 comprises 17 residues. Germline V gene data show CDR1 as SEHNR and CDR2 as FQNEAQ (reference sequence). The V segment lost 1 base and the J segment 6 bases; nucleotides outside the gene matches: 10.